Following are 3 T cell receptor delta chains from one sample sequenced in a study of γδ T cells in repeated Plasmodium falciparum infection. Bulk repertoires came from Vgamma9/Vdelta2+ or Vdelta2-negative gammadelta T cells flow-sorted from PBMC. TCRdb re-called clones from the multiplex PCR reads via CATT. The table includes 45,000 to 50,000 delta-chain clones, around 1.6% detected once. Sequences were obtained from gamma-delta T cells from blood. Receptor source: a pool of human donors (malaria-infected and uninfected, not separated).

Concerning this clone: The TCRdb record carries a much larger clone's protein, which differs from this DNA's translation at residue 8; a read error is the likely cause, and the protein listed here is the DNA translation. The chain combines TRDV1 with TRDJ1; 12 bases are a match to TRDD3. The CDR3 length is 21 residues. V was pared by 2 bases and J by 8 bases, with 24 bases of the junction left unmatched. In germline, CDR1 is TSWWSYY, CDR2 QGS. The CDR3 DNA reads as TGTGCTCTTGGGGAAACCTTAGAATTCACGGGGTACTGGGGGATACTGGGGAAACTCATCTTT. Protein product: CALGETLEFTGYWGILGKLIF.

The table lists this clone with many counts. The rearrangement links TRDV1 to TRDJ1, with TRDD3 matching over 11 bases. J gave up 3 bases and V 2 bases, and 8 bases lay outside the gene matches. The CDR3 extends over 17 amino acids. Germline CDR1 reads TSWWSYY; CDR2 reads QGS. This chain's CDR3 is CALGEFPPGGYSDKLIF. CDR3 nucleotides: TGTGCTCTTGGGGAATTTCCCCCTGGGGGATACTCCGATAAACTCATCTTT.

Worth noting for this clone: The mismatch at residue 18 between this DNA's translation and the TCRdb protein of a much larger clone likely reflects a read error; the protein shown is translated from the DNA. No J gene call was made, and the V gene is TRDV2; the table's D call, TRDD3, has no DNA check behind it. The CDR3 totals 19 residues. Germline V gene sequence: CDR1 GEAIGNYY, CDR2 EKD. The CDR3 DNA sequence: TGTGCCTGTGACCGACTTTTACTGGGGGATAGACAGTACACCGATAAACTCACCTTT. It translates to CACDRLLLGDRQYTDKLTF.